The next 20 T cell receptor beta chains were all read from a single sample in a study of blood T cell repertoires in COVID-19. Here immunoSEQ multiplex PCR was the method, and the copy in TCRdb shows in-frame clones only, minus some. The sample consists of about 120,000 clones, 70% to 85% of them appearing once. The sequenced sample was peripheral blood. The receptors stem from a man aged 65 to 85 with active or convalescent COVID-19.

V is TRBV7-2 and J is TRBJ1-5; maybe TRBD1 (6 bases). Germline V gene data show CDR1 as SGHTA and CDR2 as FQGNSA. The CDR3 totals 16 residues. The germline V and J ends were trimmed by 2 bases and 1 base, with 12 bases remaining between them. The CDR3 DNA follows: TGTGCCAGCAGCTTAAGCTTGAGGGGGAGCAATCAGCCCCAGCATTTT. It codes for CASSLSLRGSNQPQHF.

The chain recombines TRBV28 with TRBJ2-3; D unresolved. This CDR3 has 12 residues. Germline assignment: CDR1 MDHEN and CDR2 SYDVKM. V dropped 6 bases and J dropped 0 bases, with 4 bases sitting between them. This CDR3 is CASSRSTDTQYF. DNA for the CDR3: TGTGCCAGCAGCCGTAGCACAGATACGCAGTATTTT.

The chain employs TRBV9 and TRBJ2-3; TRBD2 agrees at 10 bases. The V segment lost 1 base and the J segment 4 bases; nucleotides outside the gene matches: 6. This CDR3 is built from 16 residues. Germline V gene sequence: CDR1 SGDLS, CDR2 YYNGEE. Written as DNA, the CDR3 is TGTGCCAGCAGCGTAACTACTAGCGGGACTCCAGATACGCAGTATTTT. This sequence encodes CASSVTTSGTPDTQYF.

This clone has only a few counts. The chain carries TRBV18 and TRBJ1-2, with a possible D match to TRBD1 (5 bases). There are 14 residues in the CDR3. Trimming left V 1 base short and J 12 bases short, with 18 bases between. Germline CDR1 reads KGHSH; CDR2 reads LQKENI. The CDR3 bases are TGTGCCAGCTCACCACGGGGGGACCCTCTCCCCGACACCTTC. As protein: CASSPRGDPLPDTF.

There are a few counts of this clone. The V call is TRBV5-1, the J call TRBJ2-1; 10 bases line up with TRBD1. The CDR3 is made up of 15 amino acids. With V trimmed by 4 bases and J by 6 bases, 7 bases remained unmatched. Germline V lookup: CDR1 SGHRS, CDR2 YFSETQ. CDR3 amino acids: CASSPTGGAGNEQFF. CDR3 nucleotides: TGCGCCAGCAGCCCGACAGGGGGCGCGGGCAATGAGCAGTTCTTC. Full variable domain (missing parts from reference TRBV5-1 and TRBJ2-1): KAGVTQTPRYLIKTRGQQVTLSCSPISGHRSVSWYQQTPGQGLQFLFEYFSETQRNKGNFPGRFSGRQFSNSRSEMNVSTLELGDSALYLCASSPTGGAGNEQFFGPGTRLTVL.

This chain connects TRBV15 to TRBJ2-1; 8 bases match TRBD2. Germline CDR1 reads LNHNV; CDR2 reads YYDKDF (reference sequence). The CDR3 runs 17 residues. The V and J ends lost 1 base and 3 bases, in that order; junction bases with no gene match: 8. As DNA, the CDR3 is TGTGCCACCAGCAGAGCTGGGACTAGTGGGTACTACAATGAGCAGTTCTTC. It translates to CATSRAGTSGYYNEQFF.

The chain couples TRBV7-2 to TRBJ1-2; TRBD1 is a possible D gene (5 bases). V was trimmed by 6 bases and J by 7 bases, leaving 18 bases between them. CDR3 size: 14 residues. Germline V lookup: CDR1 SGHTA, CDR2 FQGNSA. The CDR3 loop reads CASRRERGESGYTF. DNA for the CDR3: TGTGCCAGCAGACGGGAGCGGGGGGAATCTGGCTACACCTTC.

The chain employs TRBV19 and TRBJ1-6; D gene unclear. Germline V gene sequence: CDR1 LNHDA, CDR2 SQIVND (reference sequence). The length of the CDR3 is 16 residues. Trimming removed 6 bases from V and 0 bases from J, with 12 bases in between. Here the CDR3 reads CASRTSGSSYNSPLHF. CDR3 DNA: TGTGCCAGTAGGACCAGCGGGAGCTCCTATAATTCACCCCTCCACTTT.

This rearrangement joins TRBV7-2 to TRBJ2-7; TRBD2 is a possible D gene (5 bases). The germline V and J ends were trimmed by 5 bases and 4 bases, with 15 bases remaining between them. CDR1 and CDR2 (germline): SGHTA, FQGNSA. The CDR3 is made up of 14 amino acids. CDR3 coding DNA: TGTGCCAGCAGCCAGGTAGAGGGCCAGTACGAGCAGTACTTC. Its protein product is CASSQVEGQYEQYF.

This clone was counted a few times. The chain combines TRBV5-1 with TRBJ1-1, with no clear D. The CDR3 has 16 residues. Germline V lookup: CDR1 SGHRS, CDR2 YFSETQ. The ends were cut back, 1 base at V and 4 bases at J, with 17 bases in the middle. This CDR3 reads CASSLYRSALSTEAFF. CDR3 in DNA: TGCGCCAGCAGCTTGTACCGATCTGCCCTGAGCACTGAAGCTTTCTTT.

The rearrangement joins TRBV7-9 to TRBJ1-2; perhaps TRBD1 as D (5 bases). The CDR3 covers 14 residues. Germline assignment: CDR1 SEHNR and CDR2 FQNEAQ (reference sequence). The ends were cut back, 1 base at V and 8 bases at J, with 14 bases in the middle. The CDR3 here is CASSLEGRELGYTF. For the CDR3, the DNA is TGTGCCAGCAGCTTAGAAGGCAGGGAATTGGGCTACACCTTC.

V and J are TRBV7-3 and TRBJ1-2; possible D gene TRBD1, 6 bases. The CDR3 sequence is 15 residues long. Germline CDR1 SGHTA, CDR2 FQGTGA. V gave up 2 bases and J gave up 4 bases, with 14 bases separating them. The CDR3 sequence: CASSLEGVDSYGYTF. The CDR3 region has the DNA TGTGCCAGCAGCTTAGAGGGGGTTGATAGCTATGGCTACACCTTC.

This chain links TRBV9 with TRBJ2-3, with TRBD2 matching over 8 bases. V was pared by 1 base and J by 7 bases, with 11 bases of the junction left unmatched. This CDR3 is built from 16 residues. Germline CDR1 reads SGDLS; CDR2 reads YYNGEE. CDR3 nucleotide sequence: TGTGCCAGCAGCGTATCGGTAGTAGCGGGGCCCCATACGCAGTATTTT. Its translation is CASSVSVVAGPHTQYF.

V and J are TRBV7-2 and TRBJ2-7; maybe TRBD2 (6 bases). V was clipped by 3 bases and J by 3 bases, with 12 bases between them. This CDR3 has 14 amino acids. Germline-derived CDR1 and CDR2 are SGHTA and FQGNSA. CDR3 in amino acids: CASSFRDSNYEQYF. CDR3 nucleotide sequence: TGTGCCAGCAGCTTCCGGGACTCCAACTACGAGCAGTACTTC. The complete variable domain, with remaining parts taken from reference TRBV7-2 and TRBJ2-7, reads GAGVSQSPSNKVTEKGKDVELRCDPISGHTALYWYRQSLGQGLEFLIYFQGNSAPDKSGLPSDRFSAERTGGSVSTLTIQRTQQEDSAVYLCASSFRDSNYEQYFGPGTRLTVT.

This clone was recorded once. The rearrangement uses TRBV12-3 or TRBV12-4 and TRBJ1-6; D possibly corresponds to TRBD1 (6 bases). V shed 7 bases and J shed 6 bases, with 10 bases lying between them. CDR3 length: 13 residues. CDR3 nucleotides: TGTGCCAGCAAGGTACAGGGTAATTCACCCCTCCACTTT. Translation gives CASKVQGNSPLHF.

The chain employs TRBV9 and TRBJ2-1, with 8 bases that match TRBD2. The CDR3 extends over 15 amino acids. V lost 1 base and J lost 7; bases outside the gene matches: 7. CDR1 and CDR2 from the germline V gene are SGDLS and YYNGEE. The CDR3 nucleotides read TGTGCCAGCAGCGTATTCGGGGGGGCCGGGAATGAGCAGTTCTTC. It yields the protein CASSVFGGAGNEQFF.

CDR3 residues: CASSLSTGRGETQYF. CDR3 coding DNA: TGTGCCAGCAGTTTAAGTACAGGCAGAGGTGAGACCCAGTACTTC. This chain uses TRBV28 with TRBJ2-5; weak D call: TRBD1 (5 bases). Deletions cut 2 bases from V and 5 bases from J, with 15 bases between. The CDR3 covers 15 residues. The germline V gene has CDR1 MDHEN and CDR2 SYDVKM. The variable domain in full, completed from reference TRBV28 and TRBJ2-5, reads DVKVTQSSRYLVKRTGEKVFLECVQDMDHENMFWYRQDPGLGLRLIYFSYDVKMKEKGDIPEGYSVSREKKERFSLILESASTNQTSMYLCASSLSTGRGETQYFGPGTRLLVL.

V usage is TRBV29-1 and J usage is TRBJ2-7, with 8 positions matching TRBD1. Trimming at V came to 6 bases and at J to 3 bases, leaving 7 bases not matched to a gene. The CDR3 contains 13 residues. Germline values: CDR1 SQVTM, CDR2 ANQGSEA. CDR3 DNA: TGCAGCGTCCGGACAGGGCGCTACTACGAGCAGTACTTC. Translating it yields CSVRTGRYYEQYF.

V usage is TRBV6-5 and J usage is TRBJ1-1; the D is unclear. Germline V gene data show CDR1 as MNHEY and CDR2 as SVGAGI. Trimming took off 6 bases at V and 7 bases at J, with 9 bases between the two ends. The CDR3 has 11 residues. The CDR3 DNA sequence: TGTGCCAGCAGGAGACTCGATGAAGCTTTCTTT. It codes for CASRRLDEAFF.

CDR3 sequence (DNA): TGTGCCAGCAGTGAACGATTGGCAGGCTATGGCTACACCTTC. This sequence encodes CASSERLAGYGYTF. J is TRBJ1-2 and V is TRBV6-1; D gene ambiguous. CDR3 length: 14 amino acids. Germline-derived CDR1 and CDR2 are MNHNS and SASEGT. Trimming left V 2 bases short and J 4 bases short, with 11 bases between.